This TCR beta chain is from a study of OX40 agonist ivuxolimab in advanced cancers. With respect to the entire study: Ivuxolimab was an agonistic, fully human IgG2 monoclonal antibody directed against OX40 (CD134), a costimulatory receptor. The point of sequencing TCRbeta in the periphery was to test whether ivuxolimab changed TCR sequence diversity and drove clonal T-cell expansion. A male proportion of roughly 80% and a mean age of roughly 58 years, ranging from 23 to 79, were recorded for the dose-escalation cohort. Intravenous ivuxolimab was administered to patients every 2 weeks at six dose levels: 0.01, 0.1, 0.3, 1.5, 3 and 10 mg/kg. Partial responses occurred in three dose-escalation patients: two with cutaneous melanoma and one with hepatocellular carcinoma. Prior anti-PD-1, anti-PD-L1 or anti-CTLA-4 therapy was permitted, and approximately 40% of dose-escalation patients had received checkpoint inhibitors. Of the 50 to 55 dose-escalation patients, hepatocellular carcinoma was present in around 19, melanoma in around 15, renal cell carcinoma in 9 and head and neck cancer in 9. The monotherapy dose-escalation portion (N ≈ 56 patients) of the phase I ivuxolimab trial is reported in the paper. Study-wide findings and limitations: After ivuxolimab, expanded clones were on average more numerous among CD8+ T cells than among CD4+ T cells. In the 0.1-3.0 mg/kg groups, partial responders had among the lowest normalized peripheral clonal expansion, particularly in CD8+ T cells. At doses from 0.1 to 3.0 mg/kg, clonal expansion was seen in both CD4+ and CD8+ blood T cells between baseline and week 6. Low levels of normalized T-cell clonal expansion were also shown by some nonresponding patients. Which antigens the clonally expanded peripheral T cells were specific for was not determined.

In the germline V gene (reference sequence), CDR1 corresponds to SSHAT and CDR2 to FNYEAQ. Between the V and J ends, shortened by 4 bases and 2 bases respectively, the junction contains 12 bases. There are 14 amino acids in the CDR3, from cysteine to phenylalanine inclusive. Of all the DNA, just the CDR3 is kept, 42 bases in frame from base 1. Patients with autoimmune disease history or receiving systemic immunosuppression were excluded from the trial. In every dose cohort, peripheral blood was drawn for TCR sequencing at baseline, cycle 4 day 1, and cycle 7 day 1. Samples were obtained from an open-label, multicenter, first-in-human phase I dose-escalation trial of ivuxolimab. Adults with locally advanced or metastatic head and neck squamous cell, hepatocellular, melanoma or renal cell carcinoma were enrolled in the trial. Before TCR sequencing, CD4+ T cells and CD8+ T cells were sorted from peripheral blood as separate populations.

To sequence the TCRbeta CDR3 region, genomic DNA was isolated from the sorted cells. The immunoSEQ Assay was used to sequence the TCRbeta CDR3 regions. TCRdb carries this immuneACCESS record with in-frame sequences only. Its versions omit some clonotypes, under half of them owing to an unresolved V gene in the studies checked, with the rest unexplained. The table for this sample lists around 67,000 clones; approximately 80% of them were counted only once. 0.95% to 1.5% of the sample rests with the top ten. As to this clone: Its antigen is unknown. There are no base qualities to consult, and no much larger clone falls within one base.

The specimen comprised CD4+ or CD8+ T cells sorted from blood, sampled in a trial of the OX40 agonist ivuxolimab. The receptor was derived from an adult with an advanced solid tumor such as melanoma, head and neck, liver or kidney cancer. Rearrangement joined TRBV7-7 to TRBJ2-7, with no confident D gene call. The CDR3 sequence is CASSSYLGAYEQYF. The DNA reads TGTGCCAGCAGCTCATACTTGGGTGCCTACGAGCAGTACTTC.